This T cell receptor (beta chain) was observed in a study of regulatory T cells in long-lasting Graves disease. V was cut by 4 bases and J by 3 bases, with 11 bases left in between. This CDR3 contains 14 residues. Looked up from germline, CDR1 is SGHRS and CDR2 is YFSETQ. Through Arm-PCR of CDR3 regions and iRepertoire HTBI primers, TCR beta libraries were built. Under the authors' procedure: 60 or so TRBV and approximately 13 TRBJ segments were identified across samples. TCRdb itself ran the multiplex PCR reads through MiXCR, one entry per CDR3 protein. These V and J calls derive from TCRdb rather than the authors' analysis. Counted here are just over 600,000 distinct CDR3 sequences, about 15% occurring once; the ten biggest clones make up approximately 18%. Regarding time point: newly diagnosed GD, antithyroid drugs for less than 3 months. The TCR library was made from RNA extracted from PBMCs. This sample also belongs to another study, concerning T cells in Graves' hyperthyroidism and ophthalmopathy. As reported in that work: Primed by the HTBI set, a first-round RT-PCR was run on the TCR CDR3. Ophthalmopathy prediction by the model preceded onset by a median about 6.8 months.

The TCR comes from a woman aged 25 to 39 with Graves disease. V is TRBV5-1 and J is TRBJ1-5; tentatively, D is TRBD1 (5 bases). The sample was peripheral blood mononuclear cells (PBMCs), taken at new diagnosis, from a patient treated with antithyroid drugs. CDR3: CASSKGPFNQPQHF. The CDR3 nucleotides are TGCGCCAGCAGCAAGGGACCGTTCAATCAGCCCCAGCATTTT. Full variable domain (missing parts from reference TRBV5-1 and TRBJ1-5): KAGVTQTPRYLIKTRGQQVTLSCSPISGHRSVSWYQQTPGQGLQFLFEYFSETQRNKGNFPGRFSGRQFSNSRSEMNVSTLELGDSALYLCASSKGPFNQPQHFGDGTRLSIL.